One and the same sample provided the 3 T cell receptor beta chains below, sequenced in a study of OX40 agonist ivuxolimab in advanced cancers. Method: immunoSEQ multiplex PCR; TCRdb's copy keeps in-frame clones and lacks some. The sample has 65,000 to 70,000 clones, around 87% seen once. The source was CD4+ or CD8+ T cells sorted from blood, collected in a trial of the OX40 agonist ivuxolimab. These receptors were obtained from an adult with an advanced solid tumor such as melanoma, head and neck, liver or kidney cancer.

Turning to this clone: Other DNA sequences of this sample code for an identical CDR3. The rearrangement joins TRBV9 to TRBJ2-2; 7 nucleotides align to TRBD2. This CDR3 has 14 amino acids. Germline V gene sequence: CDR1 SGDLS, CDR2 YYNGEE. The J segment lost 6 bases and the V segment lost 6 bases, leaving 8 bases of the junction unmatched. CDR3 sequence reads: CASNPGGTSGELFF. The CDR3 DNA is TGTGCCAGCAACCCGGGGGGAACCTCCGGGGAGCTGTTTTTT.

The CDR3 here is CASSPGTLDTQYF. CDR3 coding DNA: TGTGCCAGCAGCCCAGGGACTCTAGATACGCAGTATTTT. The gene calls are TRBV5-4 and TRBJ2-3; D might be TRBD2 (6 bases). The germline V gene encodes CDR1 SGHNT and CDR2 YYREEE (reference sequence). This CDR3 is built from 13 residues. The V gene lost 4 bases and the J gene lost 5 bases, with 11 bases spanning the gap.

CDR3: CASSPRGGLGANVLTF. The CDR3 DNA is TGTGCCAGCAGTCCACGGGGGGGACTGGGGGCCAACGTCCTGACTTTC. The gene calls are TRBV7-3 and TRBJ2-6; TRBD2 agrees at 8 bases. The CDR3 runs to 16 residues. V was pared by 6 bases and J by 4 bases, with 8 bases of the junction left unmatched. Germline V gives CDR1 SGHTA, CDR2 FQGTGA.